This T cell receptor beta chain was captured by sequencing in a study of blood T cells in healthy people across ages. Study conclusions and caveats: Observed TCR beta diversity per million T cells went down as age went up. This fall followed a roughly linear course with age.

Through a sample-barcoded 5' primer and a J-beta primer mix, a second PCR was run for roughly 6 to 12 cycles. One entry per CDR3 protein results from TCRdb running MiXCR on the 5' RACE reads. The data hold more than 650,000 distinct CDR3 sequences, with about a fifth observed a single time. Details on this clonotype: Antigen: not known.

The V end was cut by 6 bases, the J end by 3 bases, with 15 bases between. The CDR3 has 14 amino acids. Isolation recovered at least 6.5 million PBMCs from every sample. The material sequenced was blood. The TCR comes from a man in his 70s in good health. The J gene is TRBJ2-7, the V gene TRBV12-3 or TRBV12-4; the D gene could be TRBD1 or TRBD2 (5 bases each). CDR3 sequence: CASSPLGRNYEQYF. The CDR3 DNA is TGTGCCAGCAGCCCTCTGGGACGGAACTACGAGCAGTACTTC.